The entry below gives a single TCR beta chain sequence along with its context. This record belongs to a study of blood T cell repertoires in COVID-19. For the study at large: The cDNA or gDNA used as material had been derived from T cells, B-cell-depleted T cells, or PBMCs.

This CDR3 region has 16 residues. J gave up 3 bases and V 5 bases, and 9 bases lay outside the gene matches. The germline gives CDR1 LNHDA, CDR2 SQIVND (reference sequence). Authors' data handling: For nucleated cells, counts were estimated from reference gene primer amplification. Measured with immunoSEQ multiplex PCR; TCRdb has only the in-frame clones, and not every one. The V and J calls and clone size come from that table; D and trimming were worked out from the DNA. This table has around 300,000 clones, 85% appearing once. The rearrangement joins TRBV19 to TRBJ2-5, with 10 bases fitting TRBD1. Sequencing was carried out using peripheral blood. This sequence originates from a woman aged 45-60 years with active or convalescent COVID-19. For the CDR3, the DNA is TGTGCCAGTAGTCCCGGGACAGGGGTGTTTGAAGAGACCCAGTACTTC. Amino acid sequence: CASSPGTGVFEETQYF.